This TCR beta chain was identified in a study of blood T cell repertoires in COVID-19. Across the study: There were acute and convalescent COVID-19 samples, and they came from the United States, Italy and Spain. T cells, B-cell-depleted T cells, or PBMCs provided the cDNA or gDNA that served as material.

Participant-reported clinical history was the basis for cohort assignment. Recovery among Cohort 3 donors was established by two negative PCRs, clearance, or symptom resolution. Trimming removed 0 bases from V and 0 bases from J, with 11 bases in between. CDR3 length: 16 residues. Germline V gene data show CDR1 as KGHSH and CDR2 as LQKENI. TCRdb keeps only in-frame clones here, not all; method: immunoSEQ multiplex PCR. This table holds approximately 240,000 clones, 75% to 95% found once. The table lists this clone with a count of one. The chain employs TRBV18 and TRBJ1-2; the D gene is possibly TRBD1 (5 bases). The sequencing sample was made of PBMCs or T cells enriched from blood (not recorded which). The origin of this receptor is a woman under 30 who had recovered from COVID-19. CDR3 protein: CASSPPNRPTNYGYTF. The CDR3 DNA follows: TGTGCCAGCTCACCACCGAACAGGCCGACTAACTATGGCTACACCTTC.